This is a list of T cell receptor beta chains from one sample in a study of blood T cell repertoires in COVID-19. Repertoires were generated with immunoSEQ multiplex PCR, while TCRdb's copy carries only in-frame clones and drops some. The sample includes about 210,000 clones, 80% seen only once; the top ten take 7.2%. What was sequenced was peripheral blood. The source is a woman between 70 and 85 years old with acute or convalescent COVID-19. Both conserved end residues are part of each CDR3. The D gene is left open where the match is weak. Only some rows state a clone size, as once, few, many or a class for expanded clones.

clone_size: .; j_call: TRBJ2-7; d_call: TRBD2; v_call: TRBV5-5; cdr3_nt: TGTGCCAGCAGCTCGAGGACTAGCGGCTCCTTCTCCTACGAGCAGTACTTC; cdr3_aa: CASSSRTSGSFSYEQYF
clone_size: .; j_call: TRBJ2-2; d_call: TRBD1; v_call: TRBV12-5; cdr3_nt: TGTGCTAGTGGTTTGCTGACAGGGGGGACCGGGGAGCTGTTTTTT; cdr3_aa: CASGLLTGGTGELFF
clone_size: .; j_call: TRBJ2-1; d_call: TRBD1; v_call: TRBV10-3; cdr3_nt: TGTGCCATCAGTGGGGGACAGGGGAGAACCAATGAGCAGTTCTTC; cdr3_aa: CAISGGQGRTNEQFF
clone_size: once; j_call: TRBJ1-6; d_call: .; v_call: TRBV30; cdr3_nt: TGTGCCTGGACCTTGGCGGGGGCGAATAATTCACCCCTCCACTTT; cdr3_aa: CAWTLAGANNSPLHF
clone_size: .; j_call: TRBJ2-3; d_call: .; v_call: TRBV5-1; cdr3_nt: TGCGCCAGCAGCTCCAGGACTGGCGCGGAAGATACGCAGTATTTT; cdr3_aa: CASSSRTGAEDTQYF
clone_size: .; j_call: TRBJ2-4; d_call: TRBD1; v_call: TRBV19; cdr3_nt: TGTGCCAGTAGTAACCCCGGACAGGTAAACATTCAGTACTTC; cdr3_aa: CASSNPGQVNIQYF
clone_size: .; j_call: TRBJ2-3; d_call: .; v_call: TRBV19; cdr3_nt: TGTGCCAGTAGTAGGGGCAGGGCAGATACGCAGTATTTT; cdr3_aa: CASSRGRADTQYF
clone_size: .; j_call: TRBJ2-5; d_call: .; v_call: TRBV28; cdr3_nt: TGTGCCAGCAGCCCCGGAGGAAATGTCCGGGAGACCCAGTACTTC; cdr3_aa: CASSPGGNVRETQYF
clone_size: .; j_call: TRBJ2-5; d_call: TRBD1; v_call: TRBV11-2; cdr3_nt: TGTGCCAGCAGCTTACAGACAGGGGTGGAGACCCAGTACTTC; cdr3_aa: CASSLQTGVETQYF
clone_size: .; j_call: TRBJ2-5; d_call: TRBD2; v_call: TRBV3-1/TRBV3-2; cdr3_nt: TGTGCCAGCAGCCACCTACTAGCGGGGGGGCCAGGAAGGCAAGAGACCCAGTACTTC; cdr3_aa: CASSHLLAGGPGRQETQYF
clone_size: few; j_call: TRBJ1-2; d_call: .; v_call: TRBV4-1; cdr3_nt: TGCGCCAGCAGCCAAGGACCTATGACAAGCTATGGCTACACCTTC; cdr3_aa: CASSQGPMTSYGYTF
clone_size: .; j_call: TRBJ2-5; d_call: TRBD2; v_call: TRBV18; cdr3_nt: TGTGCCAGCTCACCAGAGATTCTAGCGGGGGCGCCGGGAGAGACCCAGTACTTC; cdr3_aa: CASSPEILAGAPGETQYF
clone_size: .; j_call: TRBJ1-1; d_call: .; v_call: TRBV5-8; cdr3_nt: TGTGCCAGCAGCCTAACAGGGAACACTGAAGCTTTCTTT; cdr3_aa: CASSLTGNTEAFF
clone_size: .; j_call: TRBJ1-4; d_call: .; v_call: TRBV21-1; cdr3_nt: TGTGCCAGCAGCACACCGGGACAGAGTCGTGAAAAACTGTTTTTT; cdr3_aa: CASSTPGQSREKLFF
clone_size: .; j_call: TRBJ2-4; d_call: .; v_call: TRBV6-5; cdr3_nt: TGTGCCAGCAGTTTAGGGGGTTCCAAAAACATTCAGTACTTC; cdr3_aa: CASSLGGSKNIQYF
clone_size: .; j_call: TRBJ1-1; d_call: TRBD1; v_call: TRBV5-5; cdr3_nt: TGTGCCAGCAGCTGGGACAGAATTTCCGCTTTCTTT; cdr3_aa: CASSWDRISAFF
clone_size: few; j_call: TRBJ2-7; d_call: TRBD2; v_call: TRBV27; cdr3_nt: TGTGCCAGCAGGTCAGGGCCTCGGGGGGCCTACGAGCAGTACTTC; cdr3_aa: CASRSGPRGAYEQYF
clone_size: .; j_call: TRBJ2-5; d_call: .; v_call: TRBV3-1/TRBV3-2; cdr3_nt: TGTGCCAGCAGCCAAGGGCTAGAAGAGACCCAGTACTTC; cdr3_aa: CASSQGLEETQYF
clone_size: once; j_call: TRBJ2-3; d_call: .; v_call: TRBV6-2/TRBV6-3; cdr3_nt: TGTGCCAGCAGTTCCTCCCACTCCGGGGCAGATACGCAGTATTTT; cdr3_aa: CASSSSHSGADTQYF
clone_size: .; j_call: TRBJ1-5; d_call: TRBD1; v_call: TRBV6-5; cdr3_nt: TGTGCCAGCAGTTACTCAGGACAGGGCGCGTCTGCCCAGCATTTT; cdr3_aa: CASSYSGQGASAQHF
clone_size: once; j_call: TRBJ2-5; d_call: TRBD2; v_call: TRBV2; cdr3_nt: TGTGCCTTCTACGGGGGGGCGTACCAAGAGACCCAGTACTTC; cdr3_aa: CAFYGGAYQETQYF
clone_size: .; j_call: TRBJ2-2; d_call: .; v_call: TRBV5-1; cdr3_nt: TGCGCCAGCAGCTTGGTAGAGCTGAACACCGGGGAGCTGTTTTTT; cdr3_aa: CASSLVELNTGELFF
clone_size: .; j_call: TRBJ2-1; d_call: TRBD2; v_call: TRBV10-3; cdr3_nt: TGTGCCATCAGGGTAGGGACTCCACGGACTAGCGGGGGGGCAACAATCTTC; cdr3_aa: CAIRVGTPRTSGGATIF
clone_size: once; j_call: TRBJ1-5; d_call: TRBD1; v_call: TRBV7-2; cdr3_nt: TGTGCCAGCAGCTTATTTCAGGGGGTAGGGCAGCCCCAGCATTTT; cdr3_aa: CASSLFQGVGQPQHF
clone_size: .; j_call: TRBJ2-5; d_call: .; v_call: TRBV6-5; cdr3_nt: TGTGCCAGCAGAGAGGCAGGGGGACTTCAAGAGACCCAGTACTTC; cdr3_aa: CASREAGGLQETQYF
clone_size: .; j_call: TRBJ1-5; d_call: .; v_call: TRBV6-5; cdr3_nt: TGTGCCAGCAGCTCACGGGGGAATCGCAATCAGCCCCAGCATTTT; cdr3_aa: CASSSRGNRNQPQHF
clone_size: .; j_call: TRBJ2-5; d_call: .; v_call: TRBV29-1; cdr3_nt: TGCAGCGTTGGGTTCGGCGGGGAGGAGACCCAGTACTTC; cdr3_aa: CSVGFGGEETQYF
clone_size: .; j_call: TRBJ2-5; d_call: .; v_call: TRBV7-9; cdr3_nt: TGTGCCAGCAGCTTATTGGGGGGAGAAGGTGGAGAGACCCAGTACTTC; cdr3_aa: CASSLLGGEGGETQYF
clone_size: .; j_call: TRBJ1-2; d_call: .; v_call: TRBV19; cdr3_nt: TGTGCCAGTAGCCGCTATGGCTACACCTTC; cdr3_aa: CASSRYGYTF